These T cell receptor beta chains were read from a single sample in a study of blood T cell repertoires in COVID-19. Clones were read by immunoSEQ multiplex PCR, and TCRdb kept only the in-frame ones, dropping some. The sample consists of approximately 100,000 clones, 91% of them appearing once. The sequenced sample was peripheral blood. These receptors were taken from a man between 45 and 60 years old with acute or convalescent COVID-19. The conserved cysteine and the conserved F or W are not part of the CDR3 here. Clone sizes are given selectively: once, few, many, or a class where the clone is expanded.

V	J	size	CDR3
TRBV19	TRBJ1-1	.	ASSTGQTLNTEAF
TRBV6-1	TRBJ1-6	.	ASSDDRGSSSPLH
TRBV5-8	TRBJ2-7	.	ASSLVIRGAYEQY
TRBV20-1	TRBJ1-2	.	SASLQTSYGYT
TRBV6-5	TRBJ1-1	.	ASSLGQSNQAF
TRBV12-3/TRBV12-4	TRBJ2-5	once	ASRRQLQETQY
TRBV19	TRBJ1-1	once	ASRRTARVTEAF
TRBV3-1/TRBV3-2	TRBJ1-5	.	ASSQWTAGRRNQPQH
TRBV3-1/TRBV3-2	TRBJ2-3	.	ASSQPTGGADTQY
TRBV7-8	TRBJ2-7	.	ASSLELAGSYEQY
TRBV18	TRBJ1-2	.	ASSPAIIANYGYT
TRBV3-1/TRBV3-2	TRBJ2-3	.	ASSYGGGGDTQY
TRBV12-5	TRBJ2-3	.	ASGPRQRTDTQY
TRBV19	TRBJ1-2	once	ASGTGYGYT
TRBV6-5	TRBJ1-1	.	ASSRPGVMTEAF
TRBV6-5	TRBJ1-5	.	ASSGSDRNNQPQH
TRBV9	TRBJ2-7	.	ASSVAPDRGRYEQY
TRBV12-3/TRBV12-4	TRBJ1-2	.	ATIYVLAGGYT
TRBV19	TRBJ2-7	.	ASSIGQIAGPYEQY
TRBV5-1	TRBJ1-4	.	ASSWGGTNEKLF
TRBV7-9	TRBJ2-3	.	ASSLSTSGGAGGDTQY
TRBV21-1	TRBJ1-2	.	ASRVEDYGYT
TRBV5-1	TRBJ1-5	.	ASSLGDRGDQPQH
TRBV7-9	TRBJ1-1	.	ASSLNSGSVEAF
TRBV7-6	TRBJ2-1	few	ASSSSAGGTDEQF
TRBV19	TRBJ1-6	.	ASNIIAGSNSPLH
TRBV27	TRBJ1-1	once	ASSFGILGTEAF
TRBV11-3	TRBJ2-5	once	ASSLDSLQETQY
TRBV27	TRBJ1-1	few	ASSPDRGDSTEAF
TRBV7-9	TRBJ2-7	.	ASSPSDRGNYEQY
TRBV5-7	TRBJ1-2	.	ASSPIRYGYT
TRBV24-1	TRBJ1-2	few	ATSPLVLANYGYT
TRBV24-1	TRBJ1-1	.	ATSSPGTEAF
TRBV5-5	TRBJ2-5	.	ASVLALQETQY
TRBV7-9	TRBJ2-2	few	ASSRQGRLTGELF
TRBV2	TRBJ2-7	.	ASSESRGRNEQY
TRBV28	TRBJ2-2	.	ASSLETINTGELF
TRBV7-9	TRBJ1-1	once	ASNSWGVVTEAF
TRBV6-5	TRBJ1-1	.	ASRTDRGTEAF
TRBV7-6	TRBJ1-1	.	ASSLQGSGSTEAF
TRBV4-2	TRBJ1-2	.	ASSLGLSGGYT
TRBV7-2	TRBJ1-1	.	ASSLGHPNTEAF